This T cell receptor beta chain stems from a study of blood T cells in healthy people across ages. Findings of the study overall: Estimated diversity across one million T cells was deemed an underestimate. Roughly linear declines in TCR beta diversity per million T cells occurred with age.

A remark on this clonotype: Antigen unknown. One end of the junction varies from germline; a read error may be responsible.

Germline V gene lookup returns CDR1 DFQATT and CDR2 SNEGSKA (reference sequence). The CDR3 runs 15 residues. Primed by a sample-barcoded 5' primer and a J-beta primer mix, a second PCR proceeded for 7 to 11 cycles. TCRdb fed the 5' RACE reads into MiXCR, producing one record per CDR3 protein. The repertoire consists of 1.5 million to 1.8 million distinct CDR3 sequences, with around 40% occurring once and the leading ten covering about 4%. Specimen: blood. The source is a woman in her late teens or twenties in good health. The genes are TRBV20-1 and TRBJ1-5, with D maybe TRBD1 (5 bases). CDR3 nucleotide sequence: TGCAGTGCTGGAGATAGGCGGGGGTACAATCAGCCCCAGCATTTT. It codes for CSAGDRRGYNQPQHF.